This T cell receptor (beta chain) came from a study of OX40 agonist ivuxolimab in advanced cancers. Across the study: Patients took ivuxolimab, an agonistic anti-OX40 (CD134) antibody. Eligibility rules accepted prior anti-PD-1, anti-PD-L1 or anti-CTLA-4 therapy, and around 40% had some. Overall study results and limits: In a subset of nonresponders, normalized T-cell clonal expansion was also low.

Per the germline V gene, CDR1 is MNHNS and CDR2 is SASEGT. J was trimmed by 1 base and V by 11 bases; bases with no gene match: 14. The CDR3 consists of 15 residues. Sequencing was performed with immunoSEQ multiplex PCR; in TCRdb, only in-frame clones are kept and a portion is missing. This table has tens of thousands of clones, roughly 83% appearing once. A word on this clone: Antigen: not known.

With autoimmune disease history or systemic immunosuppression, patients were excluded. Sample: CD4+ or CD8+ T cells sorted from blood, taken in a trial of the OX40 agonist ivuxolimab. The origin of this receptor is an adult with an advanced solid tumor such as melanoma, head and neck, liver or kidney cancer. The rearrangement uses TRBV6-1 and TRBJ2-7; 7 bases agree with TRBD1. The CDR3 sequence is CAAWSGGQESYEQYF. In DNA, the CDR3 is TGTGCCGCGTGGAGTGGAGGACAGGAGTCCTACGAGCAGTACTTC.